The next 20 T cell receptor beta chains were all read from a single sample in a study of T cells in women clearing cervical HPV infection. Sequenced by immunoSEQ multiplex PCR; TCRdb stores in-frame clones only, minus some. The listing records roughly 13,000 clones. The sequenced sample consisted of blood buffy coat. The receptors were sampled from a woman between 18 and 69 years old with a cervical HPV16 infection that either progressed to CIN3+ or cleared (not recorded which).

As regards this clone: The read finishes 3 residues shy of the CDR3 end, and the germline J gene is used to complete it. The chain carries TRBV5-1 and TRBJ2-7, with 8 bases lining up with TRBD1. This CDR3 is built from 15 residues. Germline V gene sequence: CDR1 SGHRS, CDR2 YFSETQ. V gave up 1 base and J gave up 4 bases; unmatched junction bases: 7. The CDR3 sequence: CASSLPQGANYEQYF. CDR3 DNA, as far as it was read: TGCGCCAGCAGCTTGCCTCAGGGGGCGAATTACGAG.

As regards this clone: The observed sequence ends 3 residues before the CDR3 terminus, with the missing tail filled in from the germline J gene. The chain links TRBV7-9 to TRBJ1-2; a weak D match, TRBD1 (6 bases). The germline gives CDR1 SEHNR, CDR2 FQNEAQ (reference sequence). The CDR3 totals 13 residues. CDR3 DNA (partial): TGTGCCAGCAGCCCCGCACAGGGCGGCGAC. This sequence encodes CASSPAQGGD. The full CDR3 reads CASSPAQGGDYTF.

A note on this clone: The observed sequence ends 3 residues before the CDR3 terminus, with the missing tail filled in from the germline J gene. The rearrangement joins TRBV10-3 to TRBJ2-1, with 7 bases aligning to TRBD2. V shed 3 bases, J shed 6 bases, and the junction held 8 bases outside the gene matches. The CDR3 sequence is 15 residues long. Germline values: CDR1 ENHRY, CDR2 SYGVKD. CDR3 DNA (partial): TGTGCCATCAGTGACGGGACTACCACGGCCAATGAG. Translated, it gives CAISDGTTTANE. The full CDR3 is CAISDGTTTANEQFF.

With respect to this clone: The DNA ends 3 residues before the CDR3 does, and the rest of the CDR3 is filled in from the germline J gene. The rearrangement links TRBV19 to TRBJ2-3; TRBD1 agrees at 7 bases. From germline, CDR1 is LNHDA and CDR2 SQIVND (reference sequence). The CDR3 totals 16 residues. V was clipped by 5 bases and J by 2 bases; unmatched bases: 10. The CDR3: CASSEQGSFSTDTQYF. The DNA read from the CDR3 is TGTGCCAGTAGTGAACAGGGGTCTTTCTCCACAGATACG.

In the case of this clone: The sequence runs out 3 residues before the end of the CDR3; the remainder is reconstructed from the germline J gene. V usage is TRBV5-1 and J usage is TRBJ2-7; the match to TRBD2 covers 9 bases. Germline CDR1 and CDR2: SGHRS and YFSETQ. This CDR3 is built from 16 residues. The J segment lost 3 bases and the V segment lost 0 bases, leaving 7 bases of the junction unmatched. The CDR3 protein is CASSLASAGGVYEQYF. The CDR3 bases that were read are TGCGCCAGCAGCTTGGCAAGCGCGGGGGGGGTCTACGAG. Using reference TRBV5-1 and TRBJ2-7 for the parts outside the CDR3, the full variable domain is KAGVTQTPRYLIKTRGQQVTLSCSPISGHRSVSWYQQTPGQGLQFLFEYFSETQRNKGNFPGRFSGRQFSNSRSEMNVSTLELGDSALYLCASSLASAGGVYEQYFGPGTRLTVT.

As to this clone: Read sequence stops 3 residues before the CDR3 end, and the germline J gene provides the missing end. The gene calls are TRBV30 and TRBJ1-5; TRBD1 might be the D (6 bases). V lost 5 bases and J lost 3, with 11 bases in between. The length of the CDR3 is 13 residues. Germline assignment: CDR1 GTSNPN and CDR2 SVGIG (reference sequence). Partial CDR3 DNA: TGTGCCTGGTGCACAGGGCCCAATCAGCCC. Protein product: CAWCTGPNQP. The whole CDR3 region reads CAWCTGPNQPQHF.

The DNA read from the CDR3 is TGTGCCAGCAGCTCGGGTCTCAACTATGGC. This translates into CASSSGLNYG. The complete CDR3 sequence is CASSSGLNYGYTF. V and J are TRBV7-2 and TRBJ1-2; D call uncertain. Read data end 3 residues before the CDR3 end; the end is taken from the germline J gene. Trimming cost V 4 bases and J 2 bases, with 8 bases left between them. Germline CDR1 is SGHTA and CDR2 is FQGNSA. This CDR3 is 13 amino acids long.

About this clone: The read halts 3 residues ahead of the CDR3 end, with the missing end drawn from the germline J gene. This chain joins TRBV20-1 and TRBJ2-3, with a tentative D call TRBD1 (7 bases). The CDR3 sequence is 16 residues long. V was pared by 5 bases and J by 3 bases, with 21 bases between. Germline CDR1 reads DFQATT; CDR2 reads SNEGSKA (reference sequence). The sequenced part of the CDR3 DNA is TGCAGTGCTCCACTCAGGGGGGCATATCATACAGATACG. Translating gives CSAPLRGAYHTDT. The entire CDR3 reads CSAPLRGAYHTDTQYF.

As to this clone: From the germline J gene comes the end of the CDR3, since the read stops 3 residues before it. V gene TRBV12-3 or TRBV12-4 combines with J gene TRBJ2-7, with a weak D call TRBD2 (6 bases). Trimming stripped 3 bases from V and 2 bases from J, with 11 bases between. The CDR3 runs 14 residues. CDR3 region: CASSFSGGAYEQYF. The sequenced CDR3 bases are TGTGCCAGCAGTTTCTCCGGGGGAGCCTACGAG.

Concerning this clone itself: Coverage ceases 3 residues before the CDR3 finishes, and the germline J gene fills in the end. The chain joins TRBV11-2 to TRBJ2-7; unclear D gene. The V gene lost 1 base and the J gene lost 3 bases, with 4 bases spanning the gap. The CDR3 has 12 residues. Germline lookup yields CDR1 SGHAT and CDR2 FQNNGV. CDR3 bases read: TGTGCCAGCAGCTTAGGTCACTACGAG. The encoded protein is CASSLGHYE. In full, the CDR3 reads CASSLGHYEQYF.

Notes on this clone: The CDR3 end is not reached by the read, which stops 3 residues before it; the germline J gene fills it in. The rearrangement joins TRBV10-3 to TRBJ2-1, with 7 nucleotides matching TRBD1. CDR1 and CDR2 from the germline V gene are ENHRY and SYGVKD. The ends lost 2 bases at V and 5 bases at J; junction bases unmatched: 9. CDR3 length equals 16 residues. The CDR3 spells CAISEGVGTVNNEQFF. The covered CDR3 bases are TGTGCCATCAGTGAGGGTGTCGGGACAGTCAACAATGAG.

For this clone: The read comes to an end 3 residues before the CDR3 does, leaving the germline J gene to fill in the end. The same CDR3 is also encoded by other DNA sequences in this sample. V and J are TRBV6-1 and TRBJ1-3; 7 positions match TRBD1. There are 18 residues in the CDR3. The trim removed 2 bases at V and 3 bases at J, leaving 13 bases unmatched. CDR1 is MNHNS and CDR2 is SASEGT in the germline V gene. CDR3 DNA, as far as it was read: TGTGCCAGCAGTGAAAGGTCGCAGCCAGGGGGATTTGGAAACACC. Protein: CASSERSQPGGFGNT. The whole CDR3 is CASSERSQPGGFGNTIYF.

In regard to this clone: The read finishes 3 residues shy of the CDR3 end, and the germline J gene is used to complete it. The rearrangement joins TRBV6-1 to TRBJ2-7; maybe TRBD2 (5 bases). Germline values: CDR1 MNHNS, CDR2 SASEGT. Trimming cost V 3 bases and J 3 bases, with 12 bases left between them. The CDR3 consists of 14 residues. The sequenced part of the CDR3 DNA is TGTGCCAGCAGTGAGGAGGCCGGGGTCTACGAG. It codes for CASSEEAGVYE. The whole CDR3 protein is CASSEEAGVYEQYF.

Comment on this clone: At one of its ends the junction is not consistent with the germline gene, which may arise from a read error. Sequencing ends 3 residues short of the CDR3 end; the germline J gene provides the rest. The chain combines TRBV7-2 with TRBJ2-5; the match to TRBD2 covers 8 bases. The CDR3 is 14 residues long. Germline-derived CDR1 and CDR2 are SGHTA and FQGNSA. The CDR3 loop reads CASSFSGGQDTQYF. CDR3 DNA, as far as it was read: TGTGCCAGCAGCTTTTCGGGGGGGCAAGATACC.

Concerning this clone itself: Read coverage stops 3 residues before the CDR3 terminus; the germline J gene supplies the remainder. The chain couples TRBV7-9 to TRBJ2-5; tentative D call: TRBD1 (5 bases). Germline CDR1 reads SEHNR; CDR2 reads FQNEAQ (reference sequence). This CDR3 comprises 15 residues. The V end lost 1 base, the J end lost 3 bases, and 12 bases lay between the germline ends. CDR3 region: CASSLGADREETQYF. CDR3 DNA (partial): TGTGCCAGCAGCTTAGGGGCTGACAGAGAAGAGACC.

A word on this clone: The read halts 3 residues ahead of the CDR3 end, with the missing end drawn from the germline J gene. J is TRBJ2-2 and V is TRBV2; possibly TRBD1 for D (6 bases). The germline V gene encodes CDR1 SNHLY and CDR2 FYNNEI. The CDR3 consists of 16 residues. CDR3 bases read: TGTGCCAGCAAGACGTTTCGAGCAGGGGCTAATGAAAAG. Its protein product is CASKTFRAGANEK. The CDR3 reads in full as CASKTFRAGANEKLFF.

About this clone: The read terminates 3 residues ahead of where the CDR3 ends, so the germline J gene completes it. The chain has TRBV29-1 and TRBJ1-2; unclear D gene. Germline assignment: CDR1 SQVTM and CDR2 ANQGSEA. The CDR3 extends over 12 amino acids. The covered CDR3 bases are TGCAGCGTTGATGTTCAGGAAGACGGC. Encoded protein: CSVDVQEDG. The full-length CDR3 reads as CSVDVQEDGYTF.

Worth noting for this clone: One junction end disagrees with the germline gene, perhaps due to a read error. The read ends 3 residues before the CDR3 terminus; that terminus is restored from the germline J gene. The chain uses TRBV4-2 and TRBJ2-3, with 9 bases lining up with TRBD1. The CDR3 extends over 17 amino acids. Germline-derived CDR1 and CDR2 are LGHNA and YNFKEQ. CDR3 region: CASSQAIRDRGTDTQYF. The CDR3 DNA, read in part, is TGCGCCAGCAGCCAAGCGATACGGGACAGGGGCACAGATACG.

To note about this clone: The CDR3 end is not reached by the read, which stops 3 residues before it; the germline J gene fills it in. The V and J genes are TRBV19 and TRBJ2-1; D might be TRBD2 (5 bases). From germline, CDR1 is LNHDA and CDR2 SQIVND (reference sequence). CDR3 length: 15 amino acids. The V gene lost 5 bases and the J gene lost 5 bases, with 16 bases spanning the gap. The sequenced CDR3 bases are TGTGCCAGTAGTCCCCCCCCGGGGATCCACAATGAG. Translated: CASSPPPGIHNE. The whole CDR3 sequence is CASSPPPGIHNEQFF.

The CDR3 spells CASSFGGMRIEAFF. Partial CDR3 DNA: TGTGCCAGTAGTTTTGGGGGGATGAGAATCGAA. The V call is TRBV19, the J call TRBJ1-1; D might be TRBD1 (5 bases). The read falls 3 residues short of the CDR3 end, and the missing part is taken from the germline J gene. Germline V gene sequence: CDR1 LNHDA, CDR2 SQIVND (reference sequence). The CDR3 length is 14 residues. The full variable domain, with the rest looked up from reference TRBV19 and TRBJ1-1, is DGGITQSPKYLFRKEGQNVTLSCEQNLNHDAMYWYRQDPGQGLRLIYYSQIVNDFQKGDIAEGYSVSREKKESFPLTVTSAQKNPTAFYLCASSFGGMRIEAFFGQGTRLTVV.